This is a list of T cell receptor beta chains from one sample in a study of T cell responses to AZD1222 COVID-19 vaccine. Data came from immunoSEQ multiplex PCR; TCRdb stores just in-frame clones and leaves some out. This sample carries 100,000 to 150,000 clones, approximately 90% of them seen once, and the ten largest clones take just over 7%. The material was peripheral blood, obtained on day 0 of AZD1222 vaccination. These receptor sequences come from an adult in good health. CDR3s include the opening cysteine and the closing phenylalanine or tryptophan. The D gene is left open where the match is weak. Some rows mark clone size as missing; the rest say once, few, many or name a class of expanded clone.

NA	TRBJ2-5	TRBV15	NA	CATSRGATKETQYF	TGTGCCACCAGCAGAGGGGCGACGAAAGAGACCCAGTACTTC
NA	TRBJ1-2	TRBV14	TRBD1	CASSQEDRHYGYTF	TGTGCCAGCAGCCAAGAGGACAGGCACTATGGCTACACCTTC
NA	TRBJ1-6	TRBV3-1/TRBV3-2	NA	CASSQAPLSPLHF	TGTGCCAGCAGCCAAGCCCCCCTATCACCCCTCCACTTT
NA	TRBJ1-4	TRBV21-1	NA	CASHILTGTGYAGAALLNEKLFF	TGTGCCAGCCACATTCTAACCGGTACGGGTTACGCAGGAGCGGCCTTACTTAATGAAAAACTGTTTTTT
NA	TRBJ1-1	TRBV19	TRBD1	CASSTRQGNTEAFF	TGTGCCAGTAGTACCCGACAGGGGAACACTGAAGCTTTCTTT
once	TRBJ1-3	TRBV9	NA	CASSVAPTPTGNTIYF	TGTGCCAGCAGCGTAGCTCCCACACCGACTGGAAACACCATATATTTT
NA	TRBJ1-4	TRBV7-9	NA	CASSPSYDGNEKLFF	TGTGCCAGCAGCCCCTCATATGACGGGAATGAAAAACTGTTTTTT
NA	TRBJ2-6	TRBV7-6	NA	CASSARGGGRSGANVLTF	TGTGCCAGCAGCGCACGGGGTGGAGGGAGGTCCGGGGCCAACGTCCTGACTTTC
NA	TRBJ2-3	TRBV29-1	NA	CSVGTSTDTQYF	TGCAGCGTTGGAACTAGCACAGATACGCAGTATTTT
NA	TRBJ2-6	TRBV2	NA	CASSDMNSGANVLTF	TGTGCCAGCAGTGATATGAACTCTGGGGCCAACGTCCTGACTTTC
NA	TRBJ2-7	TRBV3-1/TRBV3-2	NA	CASSPRTVLDPYEQYF	TGTGCCAGCAGCCCAAGGACCGTTTTGGATCCCTACGAGCAGTACTTC
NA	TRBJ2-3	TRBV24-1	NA	CATGDFTDTQYF	TGTGCCACCGGGGACTTCACAGATACGCAGTATTTT
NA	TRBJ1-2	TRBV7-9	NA	CASSLGQLNYGYTF	TGTGCCAGCAGCTTAGGGCAGCTAAACTATGGCTACACCTTC
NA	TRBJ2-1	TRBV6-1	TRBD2	CASSDPSGRSSYNEQFF	TGTGCCAGCAGTGACCCTAGCGGGAGGAGCTCCTACAATGAGCAGTTCTTC
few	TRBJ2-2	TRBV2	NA	CASNTIGTGELFF	TGTGCCAGCAATACTATAGGGACCGGGGAGCTGTTTTTT
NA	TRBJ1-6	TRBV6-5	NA	CATRLVNSPLHF	TGTGCCACCAGGCTTGTTAATTCACCCCTCCACTTT
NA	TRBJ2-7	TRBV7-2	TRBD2	CASSILAGVFYEQYF	TGTGCCAGCAGTATACTAGCGGGAGTCTTCTACGAGCAGTACTTC
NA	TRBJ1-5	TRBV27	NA	CASSYVGGNQPQHF	TGTGCCAGCAGTTACGTAGGCGGCAATCAGCCCCAGCATTTT
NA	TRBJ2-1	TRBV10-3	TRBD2	CAISGGSGSSDEQFF	TGTGCCATCAGTGGGGGGAGCGGGAGCTCCGATGAGCAGTTCTTC
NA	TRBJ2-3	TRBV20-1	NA	CSASPDFADTQYF	TGCAGTGCTAGTCCTGACTTCGCAGATACGCAGTATTTT
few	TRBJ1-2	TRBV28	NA	CASNIGAEYGYTF	TGTGCCAGCAATATTGGGGCGGAGTATGGCTACACCTTC
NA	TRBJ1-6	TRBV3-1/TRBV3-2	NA	CASSQVDTGNSPLHF	TGTGCCAGCAGCCAAGTTGACACCGGCAATTCACCCCTCCACTTT
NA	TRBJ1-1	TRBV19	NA	CASSMTGLNTEAFF	TGTGCCAGTAGTATGACTGGGTTGAACACTGAAGCTTTCTTT
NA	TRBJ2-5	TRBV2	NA	CASSWGVETQYF	TGTGCCAGTTCGTGGGGGGTCGAGACCCAGTACTTC